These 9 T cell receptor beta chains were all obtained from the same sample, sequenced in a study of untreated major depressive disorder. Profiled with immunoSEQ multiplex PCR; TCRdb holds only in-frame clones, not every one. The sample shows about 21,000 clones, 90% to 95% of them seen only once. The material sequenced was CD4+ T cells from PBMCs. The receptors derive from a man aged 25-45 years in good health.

The DNA of the CDR3 is TGTGCCAGCAGAATGGGACAGGGGAGGGAAAAACTGTTTTTT. Its protein is CASRMGQGREKLFF. This chain uses TRBV6-5 with TRBJ1-4, with 10 bases that match TRBD1. The CDR3 sequence is 14 residues long. In germline, CDR1 is MNHEY, CDR2 SVGAGI. V dropped 6 bases and J dropped 8; count of bases not matched to a gene: 6.

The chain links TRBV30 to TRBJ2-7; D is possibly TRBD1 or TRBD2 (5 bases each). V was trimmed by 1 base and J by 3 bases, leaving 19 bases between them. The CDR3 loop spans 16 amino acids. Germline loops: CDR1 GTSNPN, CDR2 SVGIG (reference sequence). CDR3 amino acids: CAWSGLGTPLLYEQYF. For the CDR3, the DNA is TGTGCCTGGAGTGGCCTCGGGACCCCGCTACTCTACGAGCAGTACTTC.

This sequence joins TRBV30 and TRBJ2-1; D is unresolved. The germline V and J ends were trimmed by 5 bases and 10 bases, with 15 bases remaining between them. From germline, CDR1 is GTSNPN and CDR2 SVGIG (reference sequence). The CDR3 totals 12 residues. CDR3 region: CAWLRSSAEQFF. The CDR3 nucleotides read TGTGCCTGGCTTAGGTCCAGCGCCGAGCAGTTCTTC.

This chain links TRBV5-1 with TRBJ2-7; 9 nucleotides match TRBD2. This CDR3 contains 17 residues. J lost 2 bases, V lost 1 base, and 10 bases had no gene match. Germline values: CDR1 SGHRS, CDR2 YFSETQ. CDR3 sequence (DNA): TGCGCCAGCAGCTTGCGTTCTGCGGGAGGGGTGGCCTACGAGCAGTACTTC. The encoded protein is CASSLRSAGGVAYEQYF.

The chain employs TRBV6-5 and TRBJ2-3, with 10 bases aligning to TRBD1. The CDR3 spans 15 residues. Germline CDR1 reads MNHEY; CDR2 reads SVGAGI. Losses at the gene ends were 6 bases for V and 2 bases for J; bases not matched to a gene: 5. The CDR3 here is CASSLGTGDTDTQYF. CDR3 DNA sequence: TGTGCCAGCAGCCTTGGGACAGGGGACACAGATACGCAGTATTTT.

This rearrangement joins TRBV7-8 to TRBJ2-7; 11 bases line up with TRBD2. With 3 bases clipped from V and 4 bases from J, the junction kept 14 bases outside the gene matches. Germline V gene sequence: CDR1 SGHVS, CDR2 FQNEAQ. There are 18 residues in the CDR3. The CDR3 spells CASSFPTISSGRRYEQYF. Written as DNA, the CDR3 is TGTGCCAGCAGCTTCCCCACCATATCTAGCGGGAGGCGGTACGAGCAGTACTTC.

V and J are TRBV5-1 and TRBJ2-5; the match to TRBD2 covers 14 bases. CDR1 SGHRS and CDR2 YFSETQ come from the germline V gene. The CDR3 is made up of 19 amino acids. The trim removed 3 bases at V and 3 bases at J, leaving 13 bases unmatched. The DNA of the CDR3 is TGCGCCAGCAGCTACGGGGGACAGGGGACTAGCGGGAGAAAAGAGACCCAGTACTTC. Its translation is CASSYGGQGTSGRKETQYF.

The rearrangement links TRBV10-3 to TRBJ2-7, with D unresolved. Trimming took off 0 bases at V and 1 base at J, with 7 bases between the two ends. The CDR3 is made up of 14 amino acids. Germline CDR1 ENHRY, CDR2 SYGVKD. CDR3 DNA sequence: TGTGCCATCAGTGAGTCAGGGTATTCCTACGAGCAGTACTTC. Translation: CAISESGYSYEQYF.

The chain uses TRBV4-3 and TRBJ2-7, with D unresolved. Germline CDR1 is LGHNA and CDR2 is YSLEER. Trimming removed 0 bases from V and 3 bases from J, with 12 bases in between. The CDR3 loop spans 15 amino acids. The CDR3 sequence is CASSQDRMSNYEQYF. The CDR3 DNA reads TGCGCCAGCAGCCAAGACCGTATGAGTAACTACGAGCAGTACTTC.